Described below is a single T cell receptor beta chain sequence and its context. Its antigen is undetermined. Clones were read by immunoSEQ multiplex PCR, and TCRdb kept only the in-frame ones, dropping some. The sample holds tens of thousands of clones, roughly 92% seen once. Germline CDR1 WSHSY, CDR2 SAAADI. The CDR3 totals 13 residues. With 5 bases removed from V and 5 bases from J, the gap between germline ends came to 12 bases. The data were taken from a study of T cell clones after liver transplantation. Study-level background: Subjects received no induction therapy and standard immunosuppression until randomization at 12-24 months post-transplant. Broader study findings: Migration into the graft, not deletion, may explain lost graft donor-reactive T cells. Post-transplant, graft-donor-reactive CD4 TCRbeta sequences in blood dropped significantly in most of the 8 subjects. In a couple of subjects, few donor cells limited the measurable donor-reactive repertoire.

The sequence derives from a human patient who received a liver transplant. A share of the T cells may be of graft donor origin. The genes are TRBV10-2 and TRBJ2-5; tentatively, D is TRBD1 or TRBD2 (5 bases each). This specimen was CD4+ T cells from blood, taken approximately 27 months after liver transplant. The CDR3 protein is CASSRQRGETQYF. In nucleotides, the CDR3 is TGCGCCAGCAGTAGACAGCGCGGGGAGACCCAGTACTTC.